The 28 T cell receptor beta chains reported below all come from one sample, sequenced in a study of shared clonotypes between healthy human individuals. Data came from immunoSEQ multiplex PCR; TCRdb stores just in-frame clones and leaves some out. The table records hundreds of thousands of clones, 73% of them present only once. The sample comprised memory CD4+ T cells sorted from blood. Subset: CD45RA-negative fraction. The receptors derive from a woman in her twenties or thirties in good health.

This rearrangement joins TRBV29-1 to TRBJ2-3, with TRBD1 as a possible D gene (6 bases). Germline CDR1 SQVTM, CDR2 ANQGSEA. The CDR3 extends over 15 amino acids. V dropped 7 bases and J dropped 3 bases, with 20 bases sitting between them. In DNA form, the CDR3 reads TGCAGCGCAAGCACCCAGGGGAGTGGTACAGATACGCAGTATTTT. Translation gives CSASTQGSGTDTQYF.

This chain connects TRBV5-4 to TRBJ2-7, with D possibly being TRBD2 (5 bases). This CDR3 spans 14 amino acids. V gave up 4 bases and J gave up 0 bases, with 11 bases separating them. Germline CDR1 reads SGHNT; CDR2 reads YYREEE (reference sequence). The chain's CDR3 is CASSRGASSYEQYF. The CDR3 region has the DNA TGTGCCAGCAGCCGGGGTGCTAGCTCCTACGAGCAGTACTTC. The full variable domain, rest sourced from reference TRBV5-4 and TRBJ2-7, is ETGVTQSPTHLIKTRGQQVTLRCSSQSGHNTVSWYQQALGQGPQFIFQYYREEENGRGNFPPRFSGLQFPNYSSELNVNALELDDSALYLCASSRGASSYEQYFGPGTRLTVT.

This clone was found a few times. The V and J genes are TRBV12-2 and TRBJ2-1; TRBD2 reflects the table's D call only, with no check against the DNA. TRBV12-2 is deemed a pseudogene. CDR3 length: 14 residues. The CDR3 sequence: CASRLWSSGCEQFF. CDR3 sequence (DNA): TGTGCAAGTCGCTTATGGTCTAGCGGGTGTGAGCAGTTCTTC.

A note on this clone: Other DNA sequences in this sample translate to the same CDR3. The chain links TRBV5-1 to TRBJ1-5; D remains unclear. The CDR3 is made up of 13 amino acids. Germline loops: CDR1 SGHRS, CDR2 YFSETQ. Deletions cut 0 bases from V and 4 bases from J, with 5 bases between. CDR3 DNA: TGCGCCAGCAGCTTGGACGGAAATCAGCCCCAGCATTTT. Translation gives CASSLDGNQPQHF.

The CDR3 here is CASMMTFMNTEAFF. The CDR3 bases are TGTGCCAGTATGATGACCTTCATGAACACTGAAGCTTTCTTT. This chain connects TRBV19 to TRBJ1-1, with unresolved D. This CDR3 comprises 14 residues. Germline lookup yields CDR1 LNHDA and CDR2 SQIVND (reference sequence). Trimming cost V 7 bases and J 0 bases, with 12 bases left between them.

V usage is TRBV11-3 and J usage is TRBJ2-2; 8 nucleotides agree with TRBD1. CDR3 length: 14 residues. Trimming at V came to 5 bases and at J to 7 bases, leaving 6 bases not matched to a gene. Germline V CDR1 and CDR2: SGHNT, YENEEA. The CDR3 spells CASSGRTGNGELFF. The CDR3 DNA is TGTGCCAGCAGCGGGCGGACAGGGAACGGGGAGCTGTTTTTT.

The J gene is TRBJ2-7, the V gene TRBV11-2; 7 bases match TRBD1. CDR1 is SGHAT and CDR2 is FQNNGV in the germline V gene. The CDR3 totals 15 residues. The V and J ends lost 3 bases and 4 bases, in that order; junction bases with no gene match: 9. As DNA, the CDR3 is TGTGCCAGCAGCTTCGGACAGGAAACCTGGTACGAGCAGTACTTC. Residues: CASSFGQETWYEQYF.

The chain recombines TRBV4-1 with TRBJ2-2; D might be TRBD1 (8 bases). From germline, CDR1 is MGHRA and CDR2 YSYEKL. The CDR3 is made up of 16 amino acids. Trimming shortened V by 3 bases and J by 10 bases, and 21 bases separated the two germline ends. The CDR3 is CASSHESQGGGEELFF. CDR3 DNA sequence: TGCGCCAGCAGCCACGAATCACAGGGGGGGGGTGAGGAGCTGTTTTTT.

This clone appeared a few times. Other DNA variants within this sample encode the same CDR3. This chain uses TRBV6-4 with TRBJ2-2; D not resolved. The V gene's germline CDR1 is MRHNA and CDR2 SNTAGT. CDR3 size: 13 residues. V gave up 4 bases and J gave up 3 bases, with 6 bases separating them. In DNA form, the CDR3 reads TGTGCCAGCAGTGGTCAGGACACCGGGGAGCTGTTTTTT. Its protein is CASSGQDTGELFF.

The rearrangement links TRBV5-1 to TRBJ1-1; no reliable D call. Germline V gene data show CDR1 as SGHRS and CDR2 as YFSETQ. The CDR3 runs to 13 residues. Trimming shortened V by 1 base and J by 1 base, and 5 bases separated the two germline ends. In DNA form, the CDR3 reads TGCGCCAGCAGCTTGTTTCAGAACACTGAAGCTTTCTTT. This translates into CASSLFQNTEAFF.

This clone was recorded at least ten times. V is TRBV10-2 and J is TRBJ2-7; D could derive from TRBD1 or TRBD2 (6 bases each). The germline V gene encodes CDR1 WSHSY and CDR2 SAAADI. The CDR3 is 17 residues long. V was trimmed by 10 bases and J by 5 bases, leaving 30 bases between them. CDR3 region: CATSQRARHTGKNEQYF. The CDR3 coding sequence is TGCGCCACCAGCCAGCGGGCGCGCCATACAGGGAAGAACGAGCAGTACTTC.

V gene TRBV4-1 combines with J gene TRBJ2-6, with unresolved D. Germline lookup yields CDR1 MGHRA and CDR2 YSYEKL. The V gene lost 5 bases and the J gene lost 0 bases, with 14 bases spanning the gap. This CDR3 has 17 residues. This CDR3 is CASSGVDAVSGANVLTF. The CDR3 DNA reads TGCGCCAGCAGCGGGGTGGACGCCGTCTCTGGGGCCAACGTCCTGACTTTC.

The genes are TRBV5-1 and TRBJ2-4, with 8 bases aligning to TRBD1. Looked up from germline, CDR1 is SGHRS and CDR2 is YFSETQ. V was clipped by 6 bases and J by 8 bases; unmatched bases: 10. This CDR3 region has 14 residues. CDR3 DNA sequence: TGCGCCAGCACCCGGACAGGGTTATCGGACATTCAGTACTTC. Its protein is CASTRTGLSDIQYF.

This clone showed up just once. J is TRBJ2-7 and V is TRBV5-1, with TRBD1 matching 9 bases. The CDR3 is 15 amino acids. The V gene's germline CDR1 is SGHRS and CDR2 YFSETQ. The V gene end was trimmed by 5 bases and the J gene end by 7 bases; junction bases not matched to a gene: 13. The CDR3 DNA is TGCGCCAGCAGTTTTGGCACAGGGGGCGCGGAGGAGCAGTACTTC. It codes for CASSFGTGGAEEQYF.

V is TRBV4-1 and J is TRBJ2-7; TRBD1 matches at 7 bases. V gave up 2 bases and J gave up 2 bases; unmatched junction bases: 3. The germline V gene encodes CDR1 MGHRA and CDR2 YSYEKL. The CDR3 length is 14 residues. The CDR3 nucleotides are TGCGCCAGCAGCCAACCGGGACAGCCCTACGAGCAGTACTTC. As protein: CASSQPGQPYEQYF.

The V and J genes are TRBV4-2 and TRBJ1-2; weak D call: TRBD1 (6 bases). This CDR3 is 16 amino acids long. Germline loops: CDR1 LGHNA, CDR2 YNFKEQ. Between the trimmed V and J ends, which lost 4 bases and 5 bases, there was a span of 20 bases. CDR3 nucleotide sequence: TGTGCCAGCAGCCTTGGGGAAGGACAGCCGTATTATGGCTACACCTTC. Translating it yields CASSLGEGQPYYGYTF.

Worth noting for this clone: A far bigger clonotype differs at one base, so this is likely a read error. The sample holds other DNA sequences that translate to the same CDR3. The CDR3: CASSRGQNTEAFF. CDR3 sequence (DNA): TGTGCCAGCAGCAGGGGACAGAACACTGAAGCTTTCTTT. The chain recombines TRBV7-2 with TRBJ1-1; a weak D match, TRBD1 (6 bases). Trimming shortened V by 5 bases and J by 1 base, and 8 bases separated the two germline ends. The CDR3 is 13 amino acids. Germline V gene lookup returns CDR1 SGHTA and CDR2 FQGNSA. The full variable domain, rest sourced from reference TRBV7-2 and TRBJ1-1, is GAGVSQSPSNKVTEKGKDVELRCDPISGHTALYWYRQSLGQGLEFLIYFQGNSAPDKSGLPSDRFSAERTGGSVSTLTIQRTQQEDSAVYLCASSRGQNTEAFFGQGTRLTVV.

The chain is built from TRBV10-3 and TRBJ2-3, with 8 bases fitting TRBD2. Trimming cost V 3 bases and J 8 bases; bases outside gene matches: 4. The CDR3 consists of 13 residues. The germline V gene encodes CDR1 ENHRY and CDR2 SYGVKD. The CDR3 DNA reads TGTGCCATCAGTGATCCTACTAGCGGTACGCAGTATTTT. Translation: CAISDPTSGTQYF.

This clone was seen more than once but under ten times. CDR3 nucleotide sequence: TGTGCCAGCAGCAATCGGCAGGGGCCAGATACGCAGTATTTT. Its protein product is CASSNRQGPDTQYF. The chain joins TRBV11-1 to TRBJ2-3, with D possibly matching TRBD1 (6 bases). The CDR3 spans 14 residues. Trimming left V 5 bases short and J 4 bases short, with 13 bases between. CDR1 SGHAT and CDR2 FQDESV come from the germline V gene (reference sequence).

This clone was recorded once. V is TRBV4-1 and J is TRBJ2-5; 11 bases are a match to TRBD2. V shed 3 bases, J shed 4 bases, and the junction held 4 bases outside the gene matches. CDR1 and CDR2 from the germline V gene are MGHRA and YSYEKL. This CDR3 has 15 residues. For the CDR3, the DNA is TGCGCCAGCAGCCAGGTTACTAGCGGGAGAGAGACCCAGTACTTC. This sequence encodes CASSQVTSGRETQYF.

The genes are TRBV6-1 and TRBJ1-2, with D perhaps TRBD1 (6 bases). The CDR3 is 13 residues long. V shed 5 bases and J shed 8 bases, with 15 bases lying between them. Per germline, CDR1 MNHNS and CDR2 SASEGT. The DNA for the CDR3 is TGTGCCAGCAGTACTCCGGGACAAACCGGCTACACCTTC. Translated, it gives CASSTPGQTGYTF.

The chain is built from TRBV28 and TRBJ1-2; D remains unclear. The ends were cut back, 4 bases at V and 8 bases at J, with 8 bases in the middle. Germline V gene sequence: CDR1 MDHEN, CDR2 SYDVKM. There are 11 residues in the CDR3. The CDR3 DNA reads as TGTGCCAGCAGTTATGGGGTCGGCTACACCTTC. This codes for CASSYGVGYTF.

This chain uses TRBV5-1 with TRBJ2-5; D gene unclear. Germline CDR1 SGHRS, CDR2 YFSETQ. This CDR3 has 12 residues. V lost 3 bases and J lost 5, with 8 bases in between. CDR3 protein: CASSSNRETQYF. As DNA, the CDR3 is TGCGCCAGCAGCTCCAACCGGGAGACCCAGTACTTC.

The chain uses TRBV28 and TRBJ2-3, with D unresolved. Looked up from germline, CDR1 is MDHEN and CDR2 is SYDVKM. The CDR3 sequence is 14 residues long. V gave up 5 bases and J gave up 1 base, with 10 bases separating them. The CDR3 DNA follows: TGTGCCAGCAGTCCCGACGGAGGCACAGATACGCAGTATTTT. Amino acids: CASSPDGGTDTQYF.

V is TRBV5-1 and J is TRBJ2-3; maybe TRBD2 (6 bases). Trimming stripped 2 bases from V and 2 bases from J, with 9 bases between. Germline V gives CDR1 SGHRS, CDR2 YFSETQ. This CDR3 is 14 amino acids long. CDR3 protein: CASSFGEVTDTQYF. The CDR3 DNA follows: TGCGCCAGCAGCTTTGGGGAGGTCACAGATACGCAGTATTTT.

This clone was found many times. CDR3 sequence reads: CASSLGGQANTGELFF. CDR3 sequence (DNA): TGTGCCAGCAGCTTAGGGGGACAGGCTAACACCGGGGAGCTGTTTTTT. V is TRBV7-2 and J is TRBJ2-2; 8 nucleotides line up with TRBD1. The V segment lost 1 base and the J segment 2 bases; nucleotides outside the gene matches: 3. Germline loops: CDR1 SGHTA, CDR2 FQGNSA. This CDR3 has 16 residues.

The chain links TRBV5-1 to TRBJ2-2, with D perhaps TRBD1 (5 bases). The V gene's germline CDR1 is SGHRS and CDR2 YFSETQ. CDR3 length: 14 residues. V lost 4 bases and J lost 7, with 14 bases in between. The DNA of the CDR3 is TGCGCCAGCAGCCGGGCAGGGTATGACGGGGAGCTGTTTTTT. It yields the protein CASSRAGYDGELFF.

V and J are TRBV6-5 and TRBJ1-2, with D hard to call. The V end was cut by 0 bases, the J end by 1 base, with 9 bases between. The CDR3 is made up of 15 amino acids. Germline V gene lookup returns CDR1 MNHEY and CDR2 SVGAGI. Here the CDR3 DNA reads TGTGCCAGCAGTTACTCGGAATACCTTAACTATGGCTACACCTTC. It yields the protein CASSYSEYLNYGYTF.